Listed below are T cell receptor beta chains from one sample, sequenced in a study of cytomegalovirus exposure and HLA in healthy donors. The protocol was immunoSEQ multiplex PCR, while the TCRdb copy is restricted to in-frame clones and leaves out a portion. The sample includes about 150,000 clones, 77% of them seen just once. Sequenced: PBMCs. Receptor source: a male donor in good health and CMV-seronegative. CDR3s include the opening cysteine and the closing phenylalanine or tryptophan. D genes are given only for firm matches. Only part of the rows carry a size: once, few, many, or a class if the clone is expanded.

size	V	J	D	CDR3	DNA
NA	TRBV25-1	TRBJ1-6	NA	CASSEVGAGLDSPLHF	TGTGCCAGCAGTGAAGTTGGGGCCGGGTTAGATTCACCCCTCCACTTT
NA	TRBV5-1	TRBJ1-1	NA	CASSPGTLNTEAFF	TGCGCCAGCAGCCCGGGGACATTGAACACTGAAGCTTTCTTT
NA	TRBV6-1	TRBJ2-7	TRBD2	CASSEVGGGSAEQYF	TGTGCCAGCAGTGAAGTTGGCGGGGGGTCCGCCGAGCAGTACTTC
NA	TRBV10-2	TRBJ2-7	NA	CASTGTSTYEQYF	TGCGCCAGCACCGGGACTTCGACCTACGAGCAGTACTTC
NA	TRBV10-3	TRBJ1-2	TRBD1	CAISELQGSRYGYTF	TGTGCCATCAGTGAGCTACAGGGGTCCCGCTATGGCTACACCTTC
NA	TRBV4-3	TRBJ2-7	TRBD2	CASSQDMRGGLYEQYF	TGCGCCAGCAGCCAAGATATGCGGGGGGGCCTCTACGAGCAGTACTTC
few	TRBV1	TRBJ1-6	NA	CTSSQGDPAGLYNSPLHF	TGCACCAGCAGCCAAGGGGACCCCGCGGGACTGTATAATTCACCCCTCCACTTT
few	TRBV7-9	TRBJ1-2	NA	CASSLAEGRGYTF	TGTGCCAGCAGCTTAGCTGAGGGCCGGGGCTACACCTTC
once	TRBV2	TRBJ2-7	TRBD2	CASSEASGGTYEQYF	TGTGCCAGCAGTGAGGCTAGCGGGGGGACCTACGAGCAGTACTTC
NA	TRBV5-8	TRBJ2-6	NA	CASSSFTGSGANVLTF	TGTGCCAGCAGCTCCTTTACAGGCTCCGGGGCCAACGTCCTGACTTTC
NA	TRBV12-5	TRBJ2-2	NA	CASGLVLGSTGELFF	TGTGCTAGTGGTTTGGTACTGGGCAGCACCGGGGAGCTGTTTTTT
few	TRBV14	TRBJ2-7	NA	CASSQELPGEQYF	TGTGCCAGCAGCCAAGAGTTACCGGGCGAGCAGTACTTC
NA	TRBV10-3	TRBJ2-5	TRBD2	CAISDGTSGGETQYF	TGTGCCATCAGTGACGGGACTAGCGGGGGGGAGACCCAGTACTTC
few	TRBV6-1	TRBJ2-2	NA	CASRPDKGELFF	TGTGCCAGCAGACCCGACAAGGGGGAGCTGTTTTTT
NA	TRBV5-5	TRBJ1-2	NA	CASSLYSGAVNYGYTF	TGTGCCAGCAGCTTGTATAGTGGAGCGGTTAACTATGGCTACACCTTC
NA	TRBV7-9	TRBJ2-1	TRBD2	CASSYGTSVNEQFF	TGTGCCAGCAGCTATGGGACTAGCGTCAATGAGCAGTTCTTC
NA	TRBV19	TRBJ2-3	NA	CASRGNTQYF	TGTGCCAGCAGAGGGAATACGCAGTATTTT
NA	TRBV11-3	TRBJ2-5	NA	CASSSGQGIQETQYF	TGTGCCAGCAGCTCTGGGCAGGGTATCCAAGAGACCCAGTACTTC
NA	TRBV5-1	TRBJ2-1	NA	CASSLAQPYNEQFF	TGCGCCAGCAGCTTGGCACAGCCCTACAATGAGCAGTTCTTC
NA	TRBV11-1	TRBJ2-7	NA	CASSRGGYEQYF	TGTGCCAGCAGCAGAGGGGGCTACGAGCAGTACTTC
NA	TRBV9	TRBJ1-3	NA	CASSEGNQGGNTIYF	TGTGCCAGCAGCGAGGGGAATCAGGGTGGAAACACCATATATTTT
NA	TRBV5-3	TRBJ2-1	TRBD2	CARSRIPWTSEGYNEQFF	TGTGCCAGAAGCCGAATACCTTGGACTAGCGAGGGCTACAATGAGCAGTTCTTC
NA	TRBV7-6	TRBJ1-2	TRBD1	CASSETIGGFGYTF	TGTGCCAGCAGCGAAACGATAGGGGGCTTTGGCTACACCTTC
NA	TRBV6-5	TRBJ2-6	TRBD2	CASSYRGVSGANVLTF	TGTGCCAGCAGTTACCGGGGGGTTTCTGGGGCCAACGTCCTGACTTTC
NA	TRBV7-6	TRBJ1-1	NA	CASSRTVNTEAFF	TGTGCCAGCAGCCGGACAGTGAACACTGAAGCTTTCTTT
NA	TRBV12-5	TRBJ2-7	TRBD1	CASGLDRGYEQYF	TGTGCTAGTGGTTTGGACAGGGGCTACGAGCAGTACTTC
NA	TRBV2	TRBJ2-4	TRBD2	CASSALAGGLQNIQYF	TGTGCCAGCAGCGCACTAGCGGGGGGGCTCCAAAACATTCAGTACTTC
NA	TRBV19	TRBJ1-5	NA	CATTNRANQPQHF	TGTGCCACCACGAACAGGGCTAATCAGCCCCAGCATTTT
NA	TRBV7-3	TRBJ2-3	NA	CASSPVGGGSTDTQYF	TGTGCCAGCAGCCCCGTGGGCGGCGGGAGCACAGATACGCAGTATTTT
once	TRBV18	TRBJ2-7	NA	CASSPIDSSSYEQYF	TGTGCCAGCTCACCTATAGATTCAAGCTCCTACGAGCAGTACTTC
NA	TRBV7-8	TRBJ2-2	TRBD1	CASSSTTGTGELFF	TGTGCCAGCAGCTCTACGACAGGGACCGGGGAGCTGTTTTTT
NA	TRBV18	TRBJ2-7	TRBD2	CASSPTSGGLSYEQYF	TGTGCCAGCTCACCAACTAGCGGGGGCCTCTCCTACGAGCAGTACTTC
NA	TRBV5-1	TRBJ1-3	NA	CASSLGTAGNTIYF	TGCGCCAGCAGCTTGGGGACAGCCGGAAACACCATATATTTT